Presented here are 19 T cell receptor beta chains from one specimen sequenced in a study of blood T cell repertoires in COVID-19. Profiled with immunoSEQ multiplex PCR; TCRdb holds only in-frame clones, not every one. The top ten hold 15% to 20% of the sample, which has 75,000 to 90,000 clones, roughly 80% seen once. Sequenced material: peripheral blood. All receptors derive from a man older than 75 with active or convalescent COVID-19.

In its sample, this clone was seen a few times. The gene calls are TRBV7-9 and TRBJ1-1; TRBD1 is a possible D gene (5 bases). This CDR3 region has 14 residues. Germline V gene sequence: CDR1 SEHNR, CDR2 FQNEAQ (reference sequence). V lost 3 bases and J lost 4, with 12 bases in between. CDR3 nucleotide sequence: TGTGCCAGCAGCTTCGGGGGAGGAGGCACTGAAGCTTTCTTT. Translated, it gives CASSFGGGGTEAFF.

The rearrangement uses TRBV5-1 and TRBJ1-2; TRBD1 agrees at 8 bases. The CDR3 is made up of 15 amino acids. Per germline, CDR1 SGHRS and CDR2 YFSETQ. Unmatched junction bases numbered 7, after V lost 4 bases and J lost 2 bases. CDR3 loop: CASSQMDRANYGYTF. The CDR3 DNA follows: TGCGCCAGCAGCCAGATGGACAGGGCCAACTATGGCTACACCTTC.

The chain has TRBV5-1 and TRBJ2-1; TRBD1 matches 7 bases. Germline V gene lookup returns CDR1 SGHRS and CDR2 YFSETQ. CDR3 length equals 16 residues. V lost 4 bases and J lost 2; bases outside the gene matches: 9. CDR3 coding DNA: TGCGCCAGCAGCCGCTGGGTACAGGGGACCTACAATGAGCAGTTCTTC. Protein: CASSRWVQGTYNEQFF.

The chain has TRBV4-2 and TRBJ2-3, with 7 bases lining up with TRBD2. V trimming: 1 base; J trimming: 1 base; junction bases outside the gene matches: 2. Germline-derived CDR1 and CDR2 are LGHNA and YNFKEQ. CDR3 size: 15 residues. The CDR3 reads CASSQVGGGTDTQYF. The CDR3 DNA reads TGTGCCAGCAGCCAAGTGGGAGGGGGCACAGATACGCAGTATTTT.

V and J are TRBV29-1 and TRBJ1-1; D unresolved. V gave up 5 bases and J gave up 0 bases, with 10 bases separating them. The CDR3 is 13 amino acids. Germline V gene data show CDR1 as SQVTM and CDR2 as ANQGSEA. The CDR3 nucleotides are TGCAGCGTTAGCCGGGATTTGAACACTGAAGCTTTCTTT. Translating it yields CSVSRDLNTEAFF.

This sequence joins TRBV6-2 or TRBV6-3 and TRBJ2-1; weak D call: TRBD1 (5 bases). Germline V CDR1 and CDR2: MNHEY, SVGEGT. This CDR3 contains 12 residues. V lost 6 bases and J lost 8, with 11 bases in between. This CDR3 reads CASSPQGYEQFF. For the CDR3, the DNA is TGTGCCAGCAGCCCCCAGGGATATGAGCAGTTCTTC.

The J gene is TRBJ2-3, the V gene TRBV24-1; D possibly corresponds to TRBD2 (6 bases). From germline, CDR1 is KGHDR and CDR2 SFDVKD. This CDR3 has 13 amino acids. V lost 5 bases and J 3 bases, leaving 8 bases between the germline ends. The CDR3 DNA sequence: TGTGCCACCAGTGGTGGAGGGACAGATACGCAGTATTTT. It translates to CATSGGGTDTQYF.

The chain is built from TRBV7-8 and TRBJ2-1; 11 bases agree with TRBD2. CDR3 length: 15 residues. J lost 9 bases, V lost 2 bases, and 6 bases had no gene match. CDR1 is SGHVS and CDR2 is FQNEAQ in the germline V gene. The CDR3 loop is CASSLSLAGGSEQFF. The CDR3 region has the DNA TGTGCCAGCAGCTTATCCCTAGCGGGAGGATCTGAGCAGTTCTTC.

The chain recombines TRBV7-9 with TRBJ1-6; weak D call: TRBD1 (5 bases). The CDR3 covers 15 residues. Germline V lookup: CDR1 SEHNR, CDR2 FQNEAQ (reference sequence). Trimming took off 2 bases at V and 5 bases at J, with 10 bases between the two ends. CDR3 loop: CASSLSQGHNSPLHF. Here the CDR3 DNA reads TGTGCCAGCAGCTTAAGTCAGGGCCATAATTCACCCCTCCACTTT.

The chain couples TRBV11-2 to TRBJ2-7, with D possibly TRBD1 on 6 matching bases. Trimming took 3 bases from V and 0 from J, leaving 12 bases between them. The CDR3 extends over 15 amino acids. Germline CDR1 and CDR2: SGHAT and FQNNGV. The CDR3 is CASSFAGAFSYEQYV. DNA for the CDR3: TGTGCCAGCAGCTTCGCAGGGGCCTTCTCCTACGAGCAGTACGTC.

This clone occurred once. The V call is TRBV5-4, the J call TRBJ2-2; possibly TRBD2 for D (6 bases). V dropped 6 bases and J dropped 2 bases, with 14 bases sitting between them. The CDR3 runs 15 residues. Per germline, CDR1 SGHNT and CDR2 YYREEE (reference sequence). The CDR3 DNA follows: TGTGCCAGCACTGGCGGGACTCCAAACACCGGGGAGCTGTTTTTT. Its protein is CASTGGTPNTGELFF.

The V and J genes are TRBV9 and TRBJ1-1; D gene uncertain. The V and J ends lost 2 bases and 7 bases respectively, with 18 bases between them. There are 15 residues in the CDR3. Germline values: CDR1 SGDLS, CDR2 YYNGEE. Here the CDR3 reads CASSVREEWEIEAFF. In DNA form, the CDR3 reads TGTGCCAGCAGCGTGCGAGAGGAATGGGAGATTGAAGCTTTCTTT.

The CDR3, as DNA: TGTGCCAGCTCGGCCCGAACAGGGACTAATGAAAAACTGTTTTTT. It specifies CASSARTGTNEKLFF. The gene calls are TRBV18 and TRBJ1-4; a weak D match, TRBD1 (6 bases). Trimming removed 6 bases at V and 2 bases at J, with 13 bases between. This CDR3 region has 15 residues. Germline values: CDR1 KGHSH, CDR2 LQKENI.

The V call is TRBV24-1, the J call TRBJ2-4; unclear D gene. The CDR3 loop spans 14 amino acids. The germline gives CDR1 KGHDR, CDR2 SFDVKD. The V gene lost 4 bases and the J gene lost 6 bases, with 12 bases spanning the gap. The DNA of the CDR3 is TGTGCCACCAGTGACACCCCGACGGGAAACATTCAGTACTTC. It is translated as CATSDTPTGNIQYF.

This rearrangement joins TRBV29-1 to TRBJ1-1; TRBD1 matches at 10 bases. The CDR3 is 14 amino acids. After removal of 4 bases from V and 1 base from J, the junction contained 3 bases not matched to a gene. From germline, CDR1 is SQVTM and CDR2 ANQGSEA. The CDR3 is CSVARTGGNTEAFF. CDR3 bases: TGCAGCGTTGCCCGGACAGGGGGGAACACTGAAGCTTTCTTT.

The chain uses TRBV6-5 and TRBJ1-5, with 8 bases identical to TRBD1. CDR3 length: 14 residues. V lost 6 bases to trimming and J lost 6 bases; unmatched junction nucleotides: 7. The germline V gene encodes CDR1 MNHEY and CDR2 SVGAGI. The CDR3 DNA reads as TGTGCCAGCAGGACCGACAGGGGAAGTCAGCCCCAGCATTTT. Translation: CASRTDRGSQPQHF.

The rearrangement joins TRBV28 to TRBJ2-5; 7 bases fit TRBD1. CDR3 length equals 13 residues. The V segment lost 5 bases and the J segment 5 bases; nucleotides outside the gene matches: 5. Germline V gene lookup returns CDR1 MDHEN and CDR2 SYDVKM. CDR3 protein: CASSNRGLETQYF. CDR3 DNA sequence: TGTGCCAGCAGTAACAGGGGCTTGGAGACCCAGTACTTC. The full variable domain, with the rest looked up from reference TRBV28 and TRBJ2-5, is DVKVTQSSRYLVKRTGEKVFLECVQDMDHENMFWYRQDPGLGLRLIYFSYDVKMKEKGDIPEGYSVSREKKERFSLILESASTNQTSMYLCASSNRGLETQYFGPGTRLLVL.

The chain is built from TRBV12-3 or TRBV12-4 and TRBJ1-1, with TRBD1 matching over 7 bases. The J segment lost 5 bases and the V segment lost 5 bases, leaving 5 bases of the junction unmatched. This CDR3 region has 13 residues. For the CDR3, the DNA is TGTGCCAGCAGTCTCCAGGGGGAAACTGAAGCTTTCTTT. Protein: CASSLQGETEAFF.

V and J are TRBV11-2 and TRBJ1-3; D possibly corresponds to TRBD1 (5 bases). The CDR3 loop spans 15 amino acids. Trimming removed 3 bases at V and 0 bases at J, with 9 bases between. In germline, CDR1 is SGHAT, CDR2 FQNNGV. CDR3 loop: CASSLAGISGNTIYF. In nucleotides, the CDR3 is TGTGCCAGCAGCTTGGCAGGGATCTCTGGAAACACCATATATTTT.